This T cell receptor beta chain was sequenced during a study of beta chain features in type 1 diabetes. Germline loops: CDR1 SGHTA, CDR2 FQGNSA. The CDR3 loop spans 15 amino acids. The V gene end was trimmed by 4 bases and the J gene end by 1 base; junction bases not matched to a gene: 3. This clone occurred a few times. Its target is not known. The sequenced template was cDNA made from the entire isolated RNA. Here immunoSEQ multiplex PCR was the method, and the copy in TCRdb shows in-frame clones only, minus some. In the table there are more than 250,000 clones, roughly an eighth of which are singletons. Via CD45RO/CCR7/CD25/CD127/CD95/CD27, cells of the CD4+ naive, central memory, regulatory and stem cell-like memory subsets were sorted. Overall study results and limits: VDJ junctions from patients with type 1 diabetes contained fewer insertions and more deletions. There was a moderate but significant shortening of TCRB CDR3s in all four CD4+ subsets of Type 1 diabetes patients. HLA effects on TCRB rearrangement stayed unresolved here. The naive, central memory and Treg TCRB repertoires showed an apparent similarity that was greater among patients than among healthy donors.

The specimen was naive CD4+ T cells from blood. V and J are TRBV7-2 and TRBJ2-2, with 7 bases identical to TRBD1. This TCR was recovered from a young man with type 1 diabetes. CDR3 nucleotides: TGTGCCAGCAGCTACAGGGGTCAGAACACCGGGGAGCTGTTTTTT. As protein: CASSYRGQNTGELFF.